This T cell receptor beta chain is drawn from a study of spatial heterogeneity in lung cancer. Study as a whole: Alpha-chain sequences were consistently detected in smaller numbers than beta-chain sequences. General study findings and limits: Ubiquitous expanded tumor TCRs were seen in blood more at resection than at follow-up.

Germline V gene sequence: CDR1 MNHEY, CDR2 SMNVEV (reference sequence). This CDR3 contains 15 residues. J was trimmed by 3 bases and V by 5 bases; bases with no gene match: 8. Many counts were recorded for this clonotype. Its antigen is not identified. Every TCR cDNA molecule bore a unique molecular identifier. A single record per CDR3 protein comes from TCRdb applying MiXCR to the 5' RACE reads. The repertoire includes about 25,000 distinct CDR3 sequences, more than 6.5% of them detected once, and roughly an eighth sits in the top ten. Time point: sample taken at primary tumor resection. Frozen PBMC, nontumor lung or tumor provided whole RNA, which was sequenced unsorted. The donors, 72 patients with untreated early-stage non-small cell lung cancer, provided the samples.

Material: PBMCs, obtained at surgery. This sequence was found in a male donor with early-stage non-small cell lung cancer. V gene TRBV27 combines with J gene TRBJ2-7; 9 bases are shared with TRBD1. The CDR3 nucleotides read TGTGCCAGCAGTATACAGGGGGCGCGAGTCTACGAGCAGTACTTC. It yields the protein CASSIQGARVYEQYF.